A single sample is the source of the 30 T cell receptor beta chains below, sequenced in a study of blood T cells in healthy people across ages. The use of a sample-barcoded 5' primer and a J-beta primer mix characterized a second PCR of 7 to 11 cycles. Using its own MiXCR run on the 5' RACE reads, TCRdb lists one record per CDR3 protein. Here the sample spans roughly 800,000 distinct CDR3 sequences, 40% to 65% being singletons. Input material: blood. Receptors originate from a man older than 75 in good health.

The chain uses TRBV5-1 and TRBJ2-1; a possible D gene is TRBD2 (6 bases). This CDR3 contains 14 residues. Germline V gene sequence: CDR1 SGHRS, CDR2 YFSETQ. V dropped 3 bases and J dropped 5 bases, with 12 bases sitting between them. The CDR3 here is CASSWEAGDNEQFF. CDR3 DNA: TGCGCCAGCAGCTGGGAGGCAGGCGACAATGAGCAGTTCTTC. Combining the CDR3 with reference TRBV5-1 and TRBJ2-1 gives the whole variable domain KAGVTQTPRYLIKTRGQQVTLSCSPISGHRSVSWYQQTPGQGLQFLFEYFSETQRNKGNFPGRFSGRQFSNSRSEMNVSTLELGDSALYLCASSWEAGDNEQFFGPGTRLTVL.

This sequence joins TRBV12-3 or TRBV12-4 and TRBJ2-2, with a weak D call TRBD1 (6 bases). The CDR3 has 14 residues. The V end lost 7 bases, the J end lost 8 bases, and 17 bases lay between the germline ends. The CDR3 spells CASNGTPGGGELFF. The DNA for the CDR3 is TGTGCCAGCAATGGGACACCCGGAGGTGGGGAGCTGTTTTTT.

The chain has TRBV6-2 or TRBV6-3 and TRBJ2-7, with a possible D match to TRBD1 (6 bases). The germline CDR1 and CDR2 sequences are MNHEY and SVGEGT. V was trimmed by 5 bases and J by 3 bases, leaving 17 bases between them. The CDR3 sequence is 15 residues long. CDR3 sequence reads: CASSIAGTYHYEQYF. CDR3 bases: TGTGCCAGCAGTATTGCCGGGACATACCACTACGAGCAGTACTTC.

The rearrangement joins TRBV20-1 to TRBJ2-1; TRBD2 aligns across 8 bases. J was trimmed by 3 bases and V by 6 bases; bases with no gene match: 7. Germline V gene lookup returns CDR1 DFQATT and CDR2 SNEGSKA (reference sequence). The length of the CDR3 is 14 residues. The DNA of the CDR3 is TGCAGTGCCTTGAGCGGGAGTCTCTACAATGAGCAGTTCTTC. As protein: CSALSGSLYNEQFF.

This clonotype has just one count. The chain carries TRBV9 and TRBJ1-2, with D perhaps TRBD1 (5 bases). The V gene lost 0 bases and the J gene lost 8 bases, with 17 bases spanning the gap. The CDR3 loop spans 15 amino acids. Germline-derived CDR1 and CDR2 are SGDLS and YYNGEE. CDR3 sequence (DNA): TGTGCCAGCAGCGTAGGGGGAAGCGGGAGACAGGGCTACACCTTC. Its translation is CASSVGGSGRQGYTF.

This clonotype was detected a few times. The chain has TRBV4-2 and TRBJ1-2, with a weak D call TRBD1 (5 bases). The ends were cut back, 3 bases at V and 2 bases at J, with 22 bases in the middle. CDR3 length: 18 residues. In germline, CDR1 is LGHNA, CDR2 YNFKEQ. The CDR3 DNA is TGTGCCAGCAGCCAGAAGAGATCGAGAGGGGATGAGAACTATGGCTACACCTTC. Residues: CASSQKRSRGDENYGYTF.

The CDR3 coding sequence is TGTGCCAGCAGTTCCCGGGGGAGGGAGAGAGCTTTCTTT. This encodes CASSSRGRERAFF. The J gene is TRBJ1-1, the V gene TRBV6-6; TRBD1 is a possible D gene (5 bases). Germline lookup yields CDR1 MNHNY and CDR2 SVGAGI (reference sequence). There are 13 residues in the CDR3. V lost 4 bases and J 10 bases, leaving 16 bases between the germline ends.

The CDR3 DNA follows: TGTGCCAGCAGCCAAATGGGGCGCGCAGAGACCCAGTACTTC. The encoded protein is CASSQMGRAETQYF. The V call is TRBV3-1, the J call TRBJ2-5; perhaps TRBD1 as D (5 bases). The V gene lost 2 bases and the J gene lost 4 bases, with 11 bases spanning the gap. This CDR3 spans 14 amino acids. The germline gives CDR1 LGHDT, CDR2 YNNKEL (reference sequence).

The V call is TRBV30, the J call TRBJ2-7; the D is unclear. The V gene lost 8 bases and the J gene lost 8 bases, with 19 bases spanning the gap. The CDR3 loop spans 12 amino acids. Germline CDR1 is GTSNPN and CDR2 is SVGIG (reference sequence). CDR3 DNA: TGTGCCGGGAATATCCGGGCCAAGCAGCAGTACTTC. It encodes CAGNIRAKQQYF.

This chain connects TRBV29-1 to TRBJ1-4, with 9 positions matching TRBD1. CDR1 and CDR2 from the germline V gene are SQVTM and ANQGSEA. V trimming: 4 bases; J trimming: 8 bases; junction bases outside the gene matches: 8. There are 14 residues in the CDR3. CDR3 residues: CSVGGTGFREKLFF. The DNA for the CDR3 is TGCAGCGTTGGTGGGACAGGGTTTAGGGAAAAACTGTTTTTT.

This clonotype was recorded a few times. The J gene is TRBJ2-7, the V gene TRBV6-2 or TRBV6-3; 9 bases are shared with TRBD2. Germline V gene lookup returns CDR1 MNHEY and CDR2 SVGEGT. Trimming took 8 bases from V and 2 from J; bases not matched to a gene: 4. This CDR3 contains 13 residues. In DNA, the CDR3 is TGTGCCAGCGGGGAGCGGGAGGCCTACGAGCAGTACTTC. Translating it yields CASGEREAYEQYF.

The rearrangement joins TRBV29-1 to TRBJ1-2; weak D call: TRBD1 (6 bases). V was pared by 7 bases and J by 6 bases, with 18 bases between. The V gene's germline CDR1 is SQVTM and CDR2 ANQGSEA. The CDR3 spans 13 residues. In DNA form, the CDR3 reads TGCAGCGCCCGGACAGCCCCCGGGAATGGCTACACCTTC. This codes for CSARTAPGNGYTF.

The chain joins TRBV5-1 to TRBJ2-1; 7 bases fit TRBD2. The CDR3 covers 16 residues. The junction had 8 bases not matched to a gene; V was cut back by 0 bases and J by 5 bases. Germline-derived CDR1 and CDR2 are SGHRS and YFSETQ. The chain's CDR3 is CASSLAGGGPDNEQFF. Written as DNA, the CDR3 is TGCGCCAGCAGCTTGGCCGGGGGAGGGCCTGACAATGAGCAGTTCTTC.

This clonotype appeared a few times. In nucleotides, the CDR3 is TGTGCCACCCGTGGCCAGGGGGGCGCCGGGGACACTGAAGCTTTCTTT. Amino acids: CATRGQGGAGDTEAFF. The V gene is TRBV10-3, the J gene TRBJ1-1, with 7 bases matching TRBD1. The J segment lost 3 bases and the V segment lost 10 bases, leaving 17 bases of the junction unmatched. Germline V lookup: CDR1 ENHRY, CDR2 SYGVKD. There are 16 residues in the CDR3.

This clonotype was counted a few times. V gene TRBV12-3 or TRBV12-4 combines with J gene TRBJ2-7, with D possibly matching TRBD2 (5 bases). The germline V and J ends were trimmed by 2 bases and 2 bases, with 10 bases remaining between them. The CDR3 has 14 amino acids. The CDR3 nucleotides are TGTGCCAGCAGTTTAAGGTCGGGGACCTACGAGCAGTACTTC. This codes for CASSLRSGTYEQYF.

Written as DNA, the CDR3 is TGTGCCAGCAGCGCGACAACCGGACTAGCGGGAGTAGATACGCAGTATTTT. It translates to CASSATTGLAGVDTQYF. The chain couples TRBV6-1 to TRBJ2-3; 13 positions match TRBD2. The CDR3 spans 17 residues. Per germline, CDR1 MNHNS and CDR2 SASEGT. J lost 5 bases, V lost 6 bases, and 11 bases had no gene match.

This clonotype has just a few counts. The chain employs TRBV25-1 and TRBJ2-3, with TRBD1 matching over 9 bases. The germline V gene has CDR1 MGHDK and CDR2 SYGVNS. Trimming removed 6 bases from V and 1 base from J; junction bases left unmatched: 5. The CDR3 consists of 15 residues. In DNA form, the CDR3 reads TGTGCCAGCAGCGCCGGGACAGGGCGCACAGATACGCAGTATTTT. Encoded protein: CASSAGTGRTDTQYF.

V usage is TRBV6-1 and J usage is TRBJ2-1; the D gene is possibly TRBD2 (7 bases). TRBJ2-7 matches the DNA end more closely, so the J call is doubtful. The CDR3 totals 17 residues. Germline values: CDR1 MNHNS, CDR2 SASEGT. The CDR3: CASSEFRGASDYNEQYF. The CDR3 DNA follows: TGTGCCAGCAGTGAATTTCGGGGGGCTAGCGACTACAATGAGCAGTACTTC.

The chain carries TRBV12-3 or TRBV12-4 and TRBJ2-1; D is possibly TRBD2 (6 bases). The CDR3 is 15 amino acids. Trimming shortened V by 5 bases and J by 2 bases, and 13 bases separated the two germline ends. The CDR3 nucleotides are TGTGCCAGCAGTCCACAAGCGGGCCCCTACAATGAGCAGTTCTTC. This sequence encodes CASSPQAGPYNEQFF.

Concerning this clonotype: A much larger clone differs from this one at a single base, so this may be a read error. The gene calls are TRBV29-1 and TRBJ2-7; possible D gene TRBD2, 7 bases. The J call may be faulty, since TRBJ2-5 better matches the DNA end. Germline values: CDR1 SQVTM, CDR2 ANQGSEA. CDR3 size: 12 residues. CDR3 residues: CSVYKGGETQYF. CDR3 bases: TGCAGCGTTTATAAGGGGGGGGAGACCCAGTACTTC.

This clonotype has just a few counts. The V call is TRBV29-1, the J call TRBJ2-5; 10 bases align to TRBD2. Germline V gene lookup returns CDR1 SQVTM and CDR2 ANQGSEA. Trimming at V came to 5 bases and at J to 10 bases, leaving 4 bases not matched to a gene. The CDR3 is made up of 11 amino acids. CDR3 DNA sequence: TGCAGCGTTTGGCTAGCGGGGGTCCAGTACTTC. Protein: CSVWLAGVQYF.

The chain carries TRBV3-1 and TRBJ1-2; D call uncertain. CDR1 is LGHDT, CDR2 YNNKEL, per germline (reference sequence). This CDR3 contains 12 residues. Trimming pared 5 bases from V and 4 bases from J, leaving 8 bases between. The CDR3 is CASSEPFYGYTF. For the CDR3, the DNA is TGTGCCAGCAGCGAACCCTTCTATGGCTACACCTTC.

As for this clonotype: This clone may be a read error of a much larger clone one base away. The chain uses TRBV10-1 and TRBJ2-5; 7 nucleotides align to TRBD2. In germline, CDR1 is WNHNN, CDR2 SYGVQD (reference sequence). The CDR3 runs to 13 residues. In nucleotides, the CDR3 is TGCGTCAGCAGTGAGGCGGGAGTTGAGACCCAGTACTTC. Its protein is CVSSEAGVETQYF.

V is TRBV20-1 and J is TRBJ2-7, with 7 bases fitting TRBD2. V was pared by 2 bases and J by 0 bases, with 10 bases of the junction left unmatched. Germline CDR1 is DFQATT and CDR2 is SNEGSKA (reference sequence). The CDR3 consists of 16 residues. The CDR3 sequence: CSARRTAGGSSYEQYF. For the CDR3, the DNA is TGCAGTGCTAGAAGAACGGCTGGCGGGAGCTCCTACGAGCAGTACTTC.

This clonotype was observed a handful of times. This chain connects TRBV7-2 to TRBJ2-1, with 7 bases lining up with TRBD2. CDR3 length: 16 amino acids. V dropped 2 bases and J dropped 0; count of bases not matched to a gene: 4. Germline V CDR1 and CDR2: SGHTA, FQGNSA. In nucleotides, the CDR3 is TGTGCCAGCAGCTTACAAGCGGGAAGCTCCTACAATGAGCAGTTCTTC. Encoded protein: CASSLQAGSSYNEQFF.

The CDR3 here is CASSLAGLAGDQKYF. The CDR3 bases are TGTGCCAGCAGCTTGGCGGGACTAGCGGGAGACCAGAAGTACTTC. The gene calls are TRBV11-2 and TRBJ2-5; 14 bases agree with TRBD2. Germline values: CDR1 SGHAT, CDR2 FQNNGV. This CDR3 comprises 15 residues. The ends lost 3 bases at V and 12 bases at J; junction bases unmatched: 9.

The chain has TRBV5-1 and TRBJ2-5; TRBD1 matches at 8 bases. Germline CDR1 SGHRS, CDR2 YFSETQ. J was trimmed by 5 bases and V by 4 bases; bases with no gene match: 13. The CDR3 covers 16 residues. The CDR3: CASSPGTGAGWETQYF. Written as DNA, the CDR3 is TGCGCCAGCAGCCCCGGGACAGGCGCCGGCTGGGAGACCCAGTACTTC.

This clonotype was counted only a few times. V is TRBV4-2 and J is TRBJ2-2; 10 bases fit TRBD2. The trim removed 5 bases at V and 8 bases at J, leaving 14 bases unmatched. The CDR3 length is 17 residues. CDR1 and CDR2 from the germline V gene are LGHNA and YNFKEQ. The CDR3, as DNA: TGTGCCAGCAGCGCCCAACTAGCGGGGAAAGGTAGAGGGGAGCTGTTTTTT. Protein: CASSAQLAGKGRGELFF.

This rearrangement joins TRBV24-1 to TRBJ2-7; no clear D. V shed 5 bases and J shed 12 bases, with 13 bases lying between them. The CDR3 runs to 11 residues. Germline CDR1 and CDR2: KGHDR and SFDVKD. CDR3 nucleotides: TGTGCCACCAGTGTCGGTGACGGCGGGTACTTC. Residues: CATSVGDGGYF.

The chain employs TRBV28 and TRBJ2-1; D remains unclear. V was cut by 3 bases and J by 4 bases, with 13 bases left in between. The CDR3 extends over 15 amino acids. CDR1 MDHEN and CDR2 SYDVKM come from the germline V gene. The DNA of the CDR3 is TGTGCCAGCAGTTTCCCGGAGTTACGATACAATGAGCAGTTCTTC. It specifies CASSFPELRYNEQFF. Variable domain in full (rest from reference TRBV28 and TRBJ2-1): DVKVTQSSRYLVKRTGEKVFLECVQDMDHENMFWYRQDPGLGLRLIYFSYDVKMKEKGDIPEGYSVSREKKERFSLILESASTNQTSMYLCASSFPELRYNEQFFGPGTRLTVL.